This T cell receptor beta chain stems from a study of blood T cell repertoires in COVID-19. In the original processing: Amplifying reference gene primers gave estimates of nucleated cell counts. Only in-frame clones appear in the TCRdb table, and some are missing; sequencing was by immunoSEQ multiplex PCR. V, J and clone size were drawn from that table, and D and trimming were deduced from the DNA. The sample records about 150,000 clones, around 84% being singletons. This TCR derives from a man younger than 45 with COVID-19, enrolled during active disease. The sequencing sample was made of peripheral blood.

CDR3 DNA: TGTGCCAGCAGGGGGAGGTTAGGGGTGGGCAGCAATCAGCCCCAGCATTTT. Its protein is CASRGRLGVGSNQPQHF. The chain couples TRBV27 to TRBJ1-5, with D possibly being TRBD1 (5 bases). CDR1 and CDR2 from the germline V gene are MNHEY and SMNVEV (reference sequence). This CDR3 region has 17 residues. Trimming removed 6 bases from V and 1 base from J, with 19 bases in between.